This T cell receptor beta chain came from a study of blood T cell repertoires in COVID-19. Overall study context: COVID-19 samples collected from the United States, Italy and Spain covered acute and convalescent phases. T cells, B-cell-depleted T cells, or PBMCs supplied cDNA or gDNA.

Per the original data handling: Estimated nucleated cell counts came from reference gene primer amplification. Clones were read by immunoSEQ multiplex PCR, and TCRdb kept only the in-frame ones, dropping some. The DNA was the basis for D and trimming; V, J and clone size are from that table. The sample includes around 130,000 clones, about 74% of them seen just once. The CDR3 has 13 residues. Trimming took off 5 bases at V and 8 bases at J, with 12 bases between the two ends. Germline assignment: CDR1 MGHDK and CDR2 SYGVNS. The source material was peripheral blood. The chain combines TRBV25-1 with TRBJ1-4, with D uncertain. This TCR was sampled from a human donor in a cohort sampled during active COVID-19. The CDR3 DNA reads TGTGCCAGCAGTAAAGCGGGAAACGAAAAACTGTTTTTT. Translating it yields CASSKAGNEKLFF.